This entry concerns a single T cell receptor (beta chain). This sample is drawn from a study of blood T cell repertoires in COVID-19. Source study methods: Reference gene primer amplification in the assay estimated nucleated cell counts. The data were produced by immunoSEQ multiplex PCR, yet TCRdb's version contains in-frame clones alone and is incomplete. D and trimming come from the DNA, and the V and J calls and clone size come from that table. This table holds under 150,000 clones, 75% to 95% found once. CDR1 and CDR2 from the germline V gene are SGHKS and YYEKEE (reference sequence). The CDR3 sequence is 14 residues long. V shed 3 bases, J shed 3 bases, and the junction held 2 bases outside the gene matches.

This TCR derives from a human donor with active COVID-19. The donor label of this sample is uncertain. The specimen was peripheral blood. The J gene is TRBJ2-7, the V gene TRBV5-5; 11 bases fit TRBD2. The CDR3: CASSYGTSGYEQYF. As DNA, the CDR3 is TGTGCCAGCAGCTATGGGACTAGCGGCTACGAGCAGTACTTC.